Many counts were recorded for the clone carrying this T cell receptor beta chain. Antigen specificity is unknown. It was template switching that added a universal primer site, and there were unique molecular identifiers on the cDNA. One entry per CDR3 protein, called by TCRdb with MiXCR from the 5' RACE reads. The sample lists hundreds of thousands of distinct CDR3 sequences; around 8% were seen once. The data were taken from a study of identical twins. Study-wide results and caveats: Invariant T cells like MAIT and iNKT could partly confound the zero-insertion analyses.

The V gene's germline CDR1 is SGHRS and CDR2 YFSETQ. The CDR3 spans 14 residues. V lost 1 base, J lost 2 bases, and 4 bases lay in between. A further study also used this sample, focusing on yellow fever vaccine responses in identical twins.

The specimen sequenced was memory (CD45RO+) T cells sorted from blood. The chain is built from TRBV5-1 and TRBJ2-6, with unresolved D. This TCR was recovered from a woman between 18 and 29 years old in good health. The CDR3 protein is CASSLTAGANVLTF. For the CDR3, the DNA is TGCGCCAGCAGCTTGACAGCTGGGGCCAACGTCCTGACTTTC.